This T cell receptor beta chain is drawn from a study of control samples from healthy donors and cancer patients. Only in-frame clones appear in the TCRdb table, and some are missing; sequencing was by immunoSEQ multiplex PCR. Among approximately 140,000 clones listed, roughly 89% were seen once. CDR1 is SQVTM, CDR2 ANQGSEA, per germline. Trimming removed 6 bases at V and 4 bases at J, with 12 bases between. The CDR3 loop spans 13 amino acids. This rearrangement joins TRBV29-1 to TRBJ2-2; D is perhaps TRBD1 or TRBD2 (5 bases each). The clonotype comes from a man aged 18 to 30 in good health. Sequenced: blood. The CDR3 sequence is CSVGVLGTGELFF. The CDR3 bases are TGCAGCGTGGGGGTTTTGGGCACCGGGGAGCTGTTTTTT.